This T cell receptor (beta chain) appears in the sequencing data of a study of prognosis after radiotherapy for stage I lung cancer. Two time points each involved a draw of about 6.1 milliliters of peripheral blood. This clonotype was observed at least ten times. One junction end disagrees with the germline gene, perhaps due to a read error. Two rounds of multiplex PCR amplified TCR beta CDR3 from genomic DNA. The first round of PCR was done with primers that matched each TRBV and TRBJ gene. TCRdb ran MiXCR on the multiplex PCR reads and lists one entry per CDR3 protein. The sample yields around 12,000 distinct CDR3 sequences, roughly 50% seen once. CDR3 size: 16 residues. Germline V gene data show CDR1 as DFQATT and CDR2 as SNEGSKA (reference sequence).

This specimen consisted of PBMCs, obtained before or after stereotactic body radiation therapy (not recorded which). This TCR came from a donor aged 50 or older with non-small cell lung cancer. The V gene is TRBV20-1, the J gene TRBJ2-2; D is possibly TRBD2 (6 bases). Written as DNA, the CDR3 is TGCAGTGCTAGAGGTCAAGGAGCGGCAAACACCGGGGGGCTGTTTTTT. Translation: CSARGQGAANTGGLFF.